The rows below give T cell receptor beta chains drawn from one sample of a study of T cell responses to AZD1222 COVID-19 vaccine. Some clones are missing from TCRdb's copy, which holds only in-frame ones; the method was immunoSEQ multiplex PCR. The table has around 170,000 clones, approximately 90% seen once. This specimen consisted of peripheral blood, obtained on day 0 of AZD1222 vaccination. Receptor source: an adult in good health. Each CDR3 is given with its conserved first and last residue. Some rows mark clone size as missing; the rest say once, few, many or name a class of expanded clone.

TRBV18	.	12	CASSVSSVEQFF
TRBV5-1	.	15	CASSITGGDLNEQFF
TRBV12-3/TRBV12-4	.	13	CASSPGRNTEAFF
TRBV5-1	few	16	CASSLFLGLQEETQYF
TRBV3-1/TRBV3-2	.	15	CASSQEGTGLYEQYF
TRBV5-6	.	15	CASSRGQGARYEQYF
TRBV14	.	16	CASSQAGLVRGNTIYF
TRBV7-9	.	12	CASSFESYGYTF
TRBV7-6	.	14	CASSLVGRGNEQFF
TRBV5-1	once	15	CASSSASDSGNTIYF